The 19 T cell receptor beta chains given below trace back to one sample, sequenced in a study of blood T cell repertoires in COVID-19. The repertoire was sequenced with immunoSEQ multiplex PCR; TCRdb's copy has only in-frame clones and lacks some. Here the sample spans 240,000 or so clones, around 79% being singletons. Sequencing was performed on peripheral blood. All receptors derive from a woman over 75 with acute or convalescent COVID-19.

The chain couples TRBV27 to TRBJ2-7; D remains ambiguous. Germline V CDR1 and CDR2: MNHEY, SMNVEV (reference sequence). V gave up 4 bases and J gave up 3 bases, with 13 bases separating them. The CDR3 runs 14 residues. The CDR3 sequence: CASSSQTRSYEQYF. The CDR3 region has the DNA TGTGCCAGCAGTTCCCAGACCCGGAGCTACGAGCAGTACTTC.

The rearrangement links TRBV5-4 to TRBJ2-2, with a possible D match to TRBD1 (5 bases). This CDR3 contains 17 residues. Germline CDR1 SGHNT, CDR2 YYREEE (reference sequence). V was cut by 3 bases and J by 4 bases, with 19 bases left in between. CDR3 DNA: TGTGCCAGCAGCTCCCGGACAAGAACGTCGGGCACCGGGGAGCTGTTTTTT. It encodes CASSSRTRTSGTGELFF. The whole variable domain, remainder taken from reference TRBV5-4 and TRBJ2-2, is ETGVTQSPTHLIKTRGQQVTLRCSSQSGHNTVSWYQQALGQGPQFIFQYYREEENGRGNFPPRFSGLQFPNYSSELNVNALELDDSALYLCASSSRTRTSGTGELFFGEGSRLTVL.

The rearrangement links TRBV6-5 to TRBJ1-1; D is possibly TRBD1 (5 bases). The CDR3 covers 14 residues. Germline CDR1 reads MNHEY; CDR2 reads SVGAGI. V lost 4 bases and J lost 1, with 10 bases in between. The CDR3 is CASSSIGGNTEAFF. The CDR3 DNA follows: TGTGCCAGCAGTTCTATCGGGGGGAACACTGAAGCTTTCTTT.

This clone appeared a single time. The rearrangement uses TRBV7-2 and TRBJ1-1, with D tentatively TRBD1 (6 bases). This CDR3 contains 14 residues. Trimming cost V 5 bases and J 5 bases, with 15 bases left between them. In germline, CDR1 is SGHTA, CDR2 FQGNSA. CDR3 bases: TGTGCCAGCAGCCCCCCAGGGAGGGGGACTGAAGCTTTCTTT. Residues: CASSPPGRGTEAFF.

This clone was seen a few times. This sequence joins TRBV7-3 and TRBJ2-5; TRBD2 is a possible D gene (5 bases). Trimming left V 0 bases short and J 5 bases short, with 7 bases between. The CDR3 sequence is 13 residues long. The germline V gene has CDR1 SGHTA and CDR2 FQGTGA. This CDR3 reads CASSLTRGETQYF. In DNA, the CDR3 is TGTGCCAGCAGCTTAACCAGAGGGGAGACCCAGTACTTC.

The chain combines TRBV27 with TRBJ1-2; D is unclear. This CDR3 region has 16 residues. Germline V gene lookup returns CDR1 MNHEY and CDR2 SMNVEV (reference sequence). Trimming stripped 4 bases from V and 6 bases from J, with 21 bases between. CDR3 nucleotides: TGTGCCAGCAGTTCTAATAAGGGAGAGTTTGGGGATGGCTACACCTTC. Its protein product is CASSSNKGEFGDGYTF.

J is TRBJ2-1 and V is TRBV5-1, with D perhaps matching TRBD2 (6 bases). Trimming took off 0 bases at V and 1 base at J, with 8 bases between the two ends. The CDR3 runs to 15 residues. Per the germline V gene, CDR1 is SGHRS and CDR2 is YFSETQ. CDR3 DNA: TGCGCCAGCAGCTTGGTAGCGGCGTCCTACAATGAGCAGTTCTTC. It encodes CASSLVAASYNEQFF.

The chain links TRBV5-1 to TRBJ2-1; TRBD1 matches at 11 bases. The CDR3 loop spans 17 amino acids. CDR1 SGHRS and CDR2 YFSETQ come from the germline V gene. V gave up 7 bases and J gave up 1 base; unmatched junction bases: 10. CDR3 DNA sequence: TGCGCCAGCGTTCTTGGGACAGGGGGTTTTTCCTACAATGAGCAGTTCTTC. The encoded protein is CASVLGTGGFSYNEQFF.

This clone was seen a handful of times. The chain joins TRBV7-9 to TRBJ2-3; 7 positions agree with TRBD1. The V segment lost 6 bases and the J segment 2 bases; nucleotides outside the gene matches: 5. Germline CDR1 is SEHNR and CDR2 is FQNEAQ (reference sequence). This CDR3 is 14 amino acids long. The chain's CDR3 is CASRPTGVTDTQYF. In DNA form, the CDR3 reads TGTGCCAGCAGACCCACAGGGGTCACAGATACGCAGTATTTT.

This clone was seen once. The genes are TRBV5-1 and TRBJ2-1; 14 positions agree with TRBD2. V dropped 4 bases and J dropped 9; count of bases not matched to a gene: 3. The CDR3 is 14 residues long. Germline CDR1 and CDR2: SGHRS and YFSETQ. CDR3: CASSPGLAGVEQFF. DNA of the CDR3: TGCGCCAGCAGCCCGGGACTAGCGGGGGTTGAGCAGTTCTTC.

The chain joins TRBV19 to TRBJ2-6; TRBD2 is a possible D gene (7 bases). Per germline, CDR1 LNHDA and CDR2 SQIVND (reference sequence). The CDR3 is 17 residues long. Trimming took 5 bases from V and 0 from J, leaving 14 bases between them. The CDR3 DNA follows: TGTGCCAGTAGTTCGGGGGGCCTACTCTCTGGGGCCAACGTCCTGACTTTC. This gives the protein CASSSGGLLSGANVLTF.

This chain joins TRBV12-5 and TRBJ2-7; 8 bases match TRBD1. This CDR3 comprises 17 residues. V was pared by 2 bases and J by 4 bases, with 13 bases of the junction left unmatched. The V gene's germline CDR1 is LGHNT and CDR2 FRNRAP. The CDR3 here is CASGLRIGTGFTYEQYF. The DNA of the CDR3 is TGTGCTAGTGGTTTGAGAATCGGGACAGGCTTTACATACGAGCAGTACTTC.

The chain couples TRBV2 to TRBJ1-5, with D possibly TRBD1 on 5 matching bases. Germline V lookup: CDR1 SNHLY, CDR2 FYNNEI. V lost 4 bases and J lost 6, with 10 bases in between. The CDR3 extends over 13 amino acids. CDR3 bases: TGTGCCAGCAGTGTAGGGGAGGTTCAGCCCCAGCATTTT. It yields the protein CASSVGEVQPQHF.

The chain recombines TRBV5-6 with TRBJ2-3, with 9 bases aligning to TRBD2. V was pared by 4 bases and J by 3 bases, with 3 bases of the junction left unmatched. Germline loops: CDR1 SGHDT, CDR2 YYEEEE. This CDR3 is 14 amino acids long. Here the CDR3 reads CASSHSGSTDTQYF. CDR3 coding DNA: TGTGCCAGCAGCCATAGCGGGAGTACAGATACGCAGTATTTT.

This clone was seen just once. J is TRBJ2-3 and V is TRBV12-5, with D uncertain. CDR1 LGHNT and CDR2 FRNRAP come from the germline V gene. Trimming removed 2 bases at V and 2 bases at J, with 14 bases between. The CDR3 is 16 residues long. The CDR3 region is CASGLMSLGYTDTQYF. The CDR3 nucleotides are TGTGCTAGTGGTTTGATGAGTCTAGGTTACACAGATACGCAGTATTTT. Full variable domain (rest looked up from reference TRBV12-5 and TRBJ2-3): DARVTQTPRHKVTEMGQEVTMRCQPILGHNTVFWYRQTMMQGLELLAYFRNRAPLDDSGMPKDRFSAEMPDATLATLKIQPSEPRDSAVYFCASGLMSLGYTDTQYFGPGTRLTVL.

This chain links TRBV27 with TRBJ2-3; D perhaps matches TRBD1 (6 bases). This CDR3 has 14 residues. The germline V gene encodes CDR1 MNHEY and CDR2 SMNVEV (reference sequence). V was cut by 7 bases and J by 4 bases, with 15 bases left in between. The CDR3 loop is CASTRAGVADTQYF. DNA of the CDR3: TGTGCCAGCACCCGAGCAGGGGTGGCAGATACGCAGTATTTT.

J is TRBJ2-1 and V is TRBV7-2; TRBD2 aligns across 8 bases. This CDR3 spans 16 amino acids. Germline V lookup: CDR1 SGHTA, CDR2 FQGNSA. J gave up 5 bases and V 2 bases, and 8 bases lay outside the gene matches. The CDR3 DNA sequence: TGTGCCAGCAGCTTATTCCCGGGGCGGGGGGACAATGAGCAGTTCTTC. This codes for CASSLFPGRGDNEQFF.

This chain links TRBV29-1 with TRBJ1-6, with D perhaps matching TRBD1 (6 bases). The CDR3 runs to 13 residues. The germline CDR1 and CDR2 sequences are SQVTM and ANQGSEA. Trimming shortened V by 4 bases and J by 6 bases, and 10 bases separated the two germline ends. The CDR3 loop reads CSVANRANSPLHF. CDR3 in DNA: TGCAGCGTTGCCAACAGGGCTAATTCACCCCTCCACTTT.

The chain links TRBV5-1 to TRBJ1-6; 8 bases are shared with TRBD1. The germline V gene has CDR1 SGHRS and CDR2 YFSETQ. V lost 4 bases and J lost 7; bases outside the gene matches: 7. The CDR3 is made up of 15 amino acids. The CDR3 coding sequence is TGCGCCAGCAGCACAGACAGGGGTGGGAATTCACCCCTCCACTTT. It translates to CASSTDRGGNSPLHF.